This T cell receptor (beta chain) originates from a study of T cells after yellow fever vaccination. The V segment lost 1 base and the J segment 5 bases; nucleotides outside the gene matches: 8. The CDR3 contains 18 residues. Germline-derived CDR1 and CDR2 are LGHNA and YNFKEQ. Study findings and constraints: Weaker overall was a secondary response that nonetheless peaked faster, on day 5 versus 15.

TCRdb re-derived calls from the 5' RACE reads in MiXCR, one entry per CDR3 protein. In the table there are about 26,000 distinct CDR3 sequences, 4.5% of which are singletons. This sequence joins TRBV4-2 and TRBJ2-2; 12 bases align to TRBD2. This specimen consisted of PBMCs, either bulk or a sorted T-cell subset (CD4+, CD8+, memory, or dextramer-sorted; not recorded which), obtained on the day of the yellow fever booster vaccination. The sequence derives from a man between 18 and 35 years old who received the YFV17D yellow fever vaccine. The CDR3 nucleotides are TGTGCCAGCAGCCAAGTTCTAGCGGGGGGGCTTGGGACCGGGGAGCTGTTTTTT. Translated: CASSQVLAGGLGTGELFF.